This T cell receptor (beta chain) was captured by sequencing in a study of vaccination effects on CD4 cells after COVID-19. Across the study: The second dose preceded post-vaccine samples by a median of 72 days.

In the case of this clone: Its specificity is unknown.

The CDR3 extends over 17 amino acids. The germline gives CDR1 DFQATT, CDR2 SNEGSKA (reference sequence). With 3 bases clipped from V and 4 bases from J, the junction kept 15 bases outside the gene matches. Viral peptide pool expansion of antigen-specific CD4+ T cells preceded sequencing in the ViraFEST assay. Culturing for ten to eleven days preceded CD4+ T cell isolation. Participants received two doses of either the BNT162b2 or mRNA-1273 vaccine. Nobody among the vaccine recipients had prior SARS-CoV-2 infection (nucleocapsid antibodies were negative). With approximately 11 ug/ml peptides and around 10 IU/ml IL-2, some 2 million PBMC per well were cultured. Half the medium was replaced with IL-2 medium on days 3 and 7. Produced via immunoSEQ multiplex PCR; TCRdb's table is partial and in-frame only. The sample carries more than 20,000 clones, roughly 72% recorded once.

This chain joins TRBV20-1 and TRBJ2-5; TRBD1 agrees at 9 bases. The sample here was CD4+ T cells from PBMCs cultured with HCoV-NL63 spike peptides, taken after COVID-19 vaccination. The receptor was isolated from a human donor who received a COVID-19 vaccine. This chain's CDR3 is CSASDPSGTGFRETQYF. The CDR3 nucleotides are TGCAGTGCTAGTGACCCCTCCGGGACAGGGTTTAGAGAGACCCAGTACTTC.